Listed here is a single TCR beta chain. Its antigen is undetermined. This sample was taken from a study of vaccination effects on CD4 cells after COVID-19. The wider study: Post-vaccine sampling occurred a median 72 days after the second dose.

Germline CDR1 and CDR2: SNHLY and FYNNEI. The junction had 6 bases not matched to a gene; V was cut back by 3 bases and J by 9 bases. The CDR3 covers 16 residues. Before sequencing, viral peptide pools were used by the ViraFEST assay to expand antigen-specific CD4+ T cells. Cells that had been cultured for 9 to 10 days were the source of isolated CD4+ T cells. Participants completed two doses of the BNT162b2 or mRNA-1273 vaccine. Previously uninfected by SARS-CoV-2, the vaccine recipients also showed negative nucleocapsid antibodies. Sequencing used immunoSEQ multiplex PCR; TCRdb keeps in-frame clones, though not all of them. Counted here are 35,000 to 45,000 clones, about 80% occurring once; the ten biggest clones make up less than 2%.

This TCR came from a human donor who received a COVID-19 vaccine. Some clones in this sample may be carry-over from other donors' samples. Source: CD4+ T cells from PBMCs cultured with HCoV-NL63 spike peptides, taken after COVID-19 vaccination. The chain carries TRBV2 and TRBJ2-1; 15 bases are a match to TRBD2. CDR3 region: CASSDSGLAGGGEQFF. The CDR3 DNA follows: TGTGCCAGCAGTGATTCGGGACTAGCGGGGGGAGGTGAGCAGTTCTTC.